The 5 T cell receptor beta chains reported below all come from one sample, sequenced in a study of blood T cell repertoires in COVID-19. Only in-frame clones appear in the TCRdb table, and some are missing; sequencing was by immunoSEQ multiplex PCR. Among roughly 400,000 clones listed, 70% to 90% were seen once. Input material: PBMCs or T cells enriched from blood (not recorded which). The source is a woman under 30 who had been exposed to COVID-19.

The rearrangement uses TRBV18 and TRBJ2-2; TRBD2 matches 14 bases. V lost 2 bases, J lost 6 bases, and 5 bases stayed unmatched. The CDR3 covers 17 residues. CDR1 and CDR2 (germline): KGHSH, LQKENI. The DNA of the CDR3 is TGTGCCAGCTCACCAATAGGACTAGCGGGAGGTGCCGGGGAGCTGTTTTTT. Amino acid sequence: CASSPIGLAGGAGELFF.

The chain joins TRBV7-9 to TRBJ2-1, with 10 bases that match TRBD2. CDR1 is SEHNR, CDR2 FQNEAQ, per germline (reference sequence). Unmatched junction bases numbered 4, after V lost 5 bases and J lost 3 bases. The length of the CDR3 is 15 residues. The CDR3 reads CASSIRTSGYNEQFF. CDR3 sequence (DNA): TGTGCCAGCAGCATACGGACTAGCGGCTACAATGAGCAGTTCTTC.

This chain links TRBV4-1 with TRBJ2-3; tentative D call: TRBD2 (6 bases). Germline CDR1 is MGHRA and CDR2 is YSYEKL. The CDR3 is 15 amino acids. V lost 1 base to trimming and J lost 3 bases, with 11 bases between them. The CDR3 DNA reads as TGCGCCAGCAGCCAAGGATGGAGGGCTACAGATACGCAGTATTTT. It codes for CASSQGWRATDTQYF.

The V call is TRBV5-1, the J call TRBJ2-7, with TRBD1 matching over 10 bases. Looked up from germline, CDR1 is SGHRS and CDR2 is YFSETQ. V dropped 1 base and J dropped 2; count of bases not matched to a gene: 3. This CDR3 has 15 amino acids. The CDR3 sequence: CASSLSGTGAYEQYF. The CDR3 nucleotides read TGCGCCAGCAGCTTGTCCGGGACAGGGGCCTACGAGCAGTACTTC. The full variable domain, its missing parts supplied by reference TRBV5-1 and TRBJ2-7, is KAGVTQTPRYLIKTRGQQVTLSCSPISGHRSVSWYQQTPGQGLQFLFEYFSETQRNKGNFPGRFSGRQFSNSRSEMNVSTLELGDSALYLCASSLSGTGAYEQYFGPGTRLTVT.

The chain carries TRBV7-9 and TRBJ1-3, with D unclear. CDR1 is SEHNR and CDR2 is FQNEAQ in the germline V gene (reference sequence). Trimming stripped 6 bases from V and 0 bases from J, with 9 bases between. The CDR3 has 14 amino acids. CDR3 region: CASRPMSSGNTIYF. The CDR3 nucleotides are TGTGCCAGCAGACCGATGAGCTCTGGAAACACCATATATTTT.